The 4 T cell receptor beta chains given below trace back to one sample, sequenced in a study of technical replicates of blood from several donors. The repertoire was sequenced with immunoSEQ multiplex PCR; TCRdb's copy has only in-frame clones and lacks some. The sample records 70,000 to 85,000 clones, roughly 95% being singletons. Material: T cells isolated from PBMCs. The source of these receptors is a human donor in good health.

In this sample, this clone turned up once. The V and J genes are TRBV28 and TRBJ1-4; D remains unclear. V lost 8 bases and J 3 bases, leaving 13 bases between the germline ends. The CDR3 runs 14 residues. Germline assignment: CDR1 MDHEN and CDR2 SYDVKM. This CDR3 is CASQTSGANEKLFF. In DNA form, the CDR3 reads TGTGCCAGCCAAACTTCCGGGGCTAATGAAAAACTGTTTTTT. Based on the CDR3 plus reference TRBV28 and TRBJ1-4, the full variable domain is DVKVTQSSRYLVKRTGEKVFLECVQDMDHENMFWYRQDPGLGLRLIYFSYDVKMKEKGDIPEGYSVSREKKERFSLILESASTNQTSMYLCASQTSGANEKLFFGSGTQLSVL.

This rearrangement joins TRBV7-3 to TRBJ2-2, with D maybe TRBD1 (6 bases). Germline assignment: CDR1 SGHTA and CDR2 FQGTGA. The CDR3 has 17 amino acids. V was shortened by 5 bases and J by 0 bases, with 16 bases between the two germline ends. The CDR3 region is CASSLLPGHPNTGELFF. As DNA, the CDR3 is TGTGCCAGCAGCCTCCTACCGGGACACCCGAACACCGGGGAGCTGTTTTTT.

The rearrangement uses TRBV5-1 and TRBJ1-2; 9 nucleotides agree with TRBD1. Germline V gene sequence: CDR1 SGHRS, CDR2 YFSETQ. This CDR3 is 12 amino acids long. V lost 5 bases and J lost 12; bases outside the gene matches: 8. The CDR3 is CASRTDRGENTF. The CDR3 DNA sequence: TGCGCCAGCAGGACGGACAGGGGAGAGAACACCTTC.

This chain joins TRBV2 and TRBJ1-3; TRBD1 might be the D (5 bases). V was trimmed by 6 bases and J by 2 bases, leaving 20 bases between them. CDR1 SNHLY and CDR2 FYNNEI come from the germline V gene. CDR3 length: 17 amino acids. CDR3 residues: CASSAPGLRKTGNTIYF. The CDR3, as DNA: TGTGCCAGCAGCGCACCGGGACTGAGGAAGACTGGAAACACCATATATTTT.